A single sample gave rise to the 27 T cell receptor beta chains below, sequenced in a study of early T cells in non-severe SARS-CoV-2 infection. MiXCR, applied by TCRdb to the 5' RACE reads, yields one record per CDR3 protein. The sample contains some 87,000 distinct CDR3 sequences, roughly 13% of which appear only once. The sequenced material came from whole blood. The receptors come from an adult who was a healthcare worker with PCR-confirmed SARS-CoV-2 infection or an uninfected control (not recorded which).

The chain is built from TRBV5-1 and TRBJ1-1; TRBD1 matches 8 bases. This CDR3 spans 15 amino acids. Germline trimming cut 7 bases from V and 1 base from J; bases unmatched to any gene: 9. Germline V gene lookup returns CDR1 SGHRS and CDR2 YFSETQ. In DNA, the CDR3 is TGCGCCAGCGCCGGCCGGACAGGGTCGAACACTGAAGCTTTCTTT. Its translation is CASAGRTGSNTEAFF.

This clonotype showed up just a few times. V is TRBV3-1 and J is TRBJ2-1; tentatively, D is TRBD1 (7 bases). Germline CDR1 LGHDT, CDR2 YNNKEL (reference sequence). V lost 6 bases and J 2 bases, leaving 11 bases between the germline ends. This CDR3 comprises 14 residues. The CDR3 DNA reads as TGTGCCAGCAGGGAGGGGGCGACCTACAATGAGCAGTTCTTC. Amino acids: CASREGATYNEQFF.

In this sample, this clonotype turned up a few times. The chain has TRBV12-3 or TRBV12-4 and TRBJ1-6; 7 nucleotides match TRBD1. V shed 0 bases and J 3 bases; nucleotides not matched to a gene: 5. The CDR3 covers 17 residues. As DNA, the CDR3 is TGTGCCAGCAGTTTAGCGTACAGGGGCGACTATAATTCACCCCTCCACTTT. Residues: CASSLAYRGDYNSPLHF.

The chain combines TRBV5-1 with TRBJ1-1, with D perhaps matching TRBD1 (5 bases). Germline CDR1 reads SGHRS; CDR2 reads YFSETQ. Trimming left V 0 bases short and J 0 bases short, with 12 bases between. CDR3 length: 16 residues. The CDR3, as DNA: TGCGCCAGCAGCTTGGGGGCGACAGCCATGAACACTGAAGCTTTCTTT. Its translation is CASSLGATAMNTEAFF.

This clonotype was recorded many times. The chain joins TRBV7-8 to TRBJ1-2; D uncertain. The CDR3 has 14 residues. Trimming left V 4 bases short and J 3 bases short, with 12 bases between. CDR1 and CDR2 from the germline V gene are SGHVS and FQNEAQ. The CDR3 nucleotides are TGTGCCAGCAGCTCCCAGGTGCAACACTATGGCTACACCTTC. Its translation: CASSSQVQHYGYTF.

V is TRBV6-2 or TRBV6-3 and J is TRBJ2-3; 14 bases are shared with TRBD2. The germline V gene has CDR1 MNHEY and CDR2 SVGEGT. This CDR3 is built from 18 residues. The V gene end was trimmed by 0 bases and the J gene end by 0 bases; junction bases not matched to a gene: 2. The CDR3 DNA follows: TGTGCCAGCAGTTACTCGGGACTAGCGGGGGCCAGCACAGATACGCAGTATTTT. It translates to CASSYSGLAGASTDTQYF.

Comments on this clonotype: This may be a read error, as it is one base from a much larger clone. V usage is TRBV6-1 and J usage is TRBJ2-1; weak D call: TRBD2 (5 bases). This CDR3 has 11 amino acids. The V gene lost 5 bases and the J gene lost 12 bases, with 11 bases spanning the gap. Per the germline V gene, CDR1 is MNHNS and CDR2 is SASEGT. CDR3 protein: CASSSLAGQFF. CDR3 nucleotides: TGTGCCAGCAGTTCACTGGCGGGGCAGTTCTTC.

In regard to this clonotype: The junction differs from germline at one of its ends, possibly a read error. The CDR3 sequence is CASSVAGWSDDEQYF. DNA of the CDR3: TGTGCCAGCAGCGTAGCTGGGTGGTCGGATGACGAACAGTACTTC. The chain joins TRBV9 to TRBJ2-7; D uncertain. CDR1 SGDLS and CDR2 YYNGEE come from the germline V gene. The CDR3 length is 15 residues. The complete variable domain, with remaining parts taken from reference TRBV9 and TRBJ2-7, reads DSGVTQTPKHLITATGQRVTLRCSPRSGDLSVYWYQQSLDQGLQFLIQYYNGEERAKGNILERFSAQQFPDLHSELNLSSLELGDSALYFCASSVAGWSDDEQYFGPGTRLTVT.

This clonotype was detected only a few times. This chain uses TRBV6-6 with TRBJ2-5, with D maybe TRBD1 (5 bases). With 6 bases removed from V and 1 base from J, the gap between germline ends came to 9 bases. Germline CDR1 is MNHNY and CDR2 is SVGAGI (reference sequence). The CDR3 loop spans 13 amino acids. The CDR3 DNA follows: TGTGCCAGCAGACCGACAGTCCAAGAGACCCAGTACTTC. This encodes CASRPTVQETQYF.

The chain's CDR3 is CASSTTTGGDSYGYTF. In DNA form, the CDR3 reads TGTGCCAGCAGTACTACGACAGGGGGCGACAGCTATGGCTACACCTTC. The chain has TRBV27 and TRBJ1-2, with 10 bases matching TRBD1. Germline loops: CDR1 MNHEY, CDR2 SMNVEV (reference sequence). The V gene end was trimmed by 5 bases and the J gene end by 4 bases; junction bases not matched to a gene: 10. This CDR3 region has 16 residues.

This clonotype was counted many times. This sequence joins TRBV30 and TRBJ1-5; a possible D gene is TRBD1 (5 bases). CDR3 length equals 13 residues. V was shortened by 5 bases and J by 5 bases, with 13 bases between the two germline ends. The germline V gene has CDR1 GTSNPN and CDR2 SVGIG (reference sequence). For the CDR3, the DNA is TGTGCCTGGGGGACCCCACCCCATCAGCCCCAGCATTTT. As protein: CAWGTPPHQPQHF.

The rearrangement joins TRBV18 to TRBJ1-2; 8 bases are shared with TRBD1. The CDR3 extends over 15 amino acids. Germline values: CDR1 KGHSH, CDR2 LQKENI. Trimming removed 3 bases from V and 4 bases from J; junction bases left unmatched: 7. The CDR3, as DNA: TGTGCCAGCTCACCGACGACAGGGGAAGGCTATGGCTACACCTTC. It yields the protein CASSPTTGEGYGYTF. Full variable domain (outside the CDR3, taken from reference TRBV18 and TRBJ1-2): NAGVMQNPRHLVRRRGQEARLRCSPMKGHSHVYWYRQLPEEGLKFMVYLQKENIIDESGMPKERFSAEFPKEGPSILRIQQVVRGDSAAYFCASSPTTGEGYGYTFGSGTRLTVV.

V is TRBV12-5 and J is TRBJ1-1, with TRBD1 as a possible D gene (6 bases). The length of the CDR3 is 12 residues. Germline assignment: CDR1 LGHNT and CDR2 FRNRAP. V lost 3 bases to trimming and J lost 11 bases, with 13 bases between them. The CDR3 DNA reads TGTGCTAGTGGTTTAGCCAGGGGAGAGGCTTTCTTT. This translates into CASGLARGEAFF.

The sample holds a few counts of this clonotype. CDR3 sequence (DNA): TGTGCCAGCAGCAGTACTAGCCATGAGCAGTTCTTC. Translation gives CASSSTSHEQFF. The chain is built from TRBV11-2 and TRBJ2-1, with D possibly matching TRBD2 (6 bases). The V gene lost 5 bases and the J gene lost 8 bases, with 10 bases spanning the gap. The germline CDR1 and CDR2 sequences are SGHAT and FQNNGV. The CDR3 is made up of 12 amino acids.

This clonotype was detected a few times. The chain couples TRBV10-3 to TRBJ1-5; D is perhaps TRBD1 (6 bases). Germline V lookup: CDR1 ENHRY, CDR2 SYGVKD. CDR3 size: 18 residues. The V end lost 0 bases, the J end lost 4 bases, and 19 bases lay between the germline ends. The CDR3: CAISESWRGDPRNQPQHF. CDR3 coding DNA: TGTGCCATCAGTGAGTCCTGGAGGGGGGATCCTCGTAATCAGCCCCAGCATTTT.

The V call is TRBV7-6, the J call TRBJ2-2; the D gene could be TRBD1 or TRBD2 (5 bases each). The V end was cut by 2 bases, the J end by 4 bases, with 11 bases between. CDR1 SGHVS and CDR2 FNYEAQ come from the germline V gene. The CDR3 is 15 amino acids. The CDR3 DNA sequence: TGTGCCAGCAGCTTATCGTGGGACGGCACCGGGGAGCTGTTTTTT. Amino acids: CASSLSWDGTGELFF.

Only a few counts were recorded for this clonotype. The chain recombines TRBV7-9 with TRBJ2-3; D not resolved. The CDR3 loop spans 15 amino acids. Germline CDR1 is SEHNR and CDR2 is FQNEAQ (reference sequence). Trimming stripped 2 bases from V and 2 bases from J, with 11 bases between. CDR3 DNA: TGTGCCAGCAGCTTACGGATGGGTCACACAGATACGCAGTATTTT. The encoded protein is CASSLRMGHTDTQYF.

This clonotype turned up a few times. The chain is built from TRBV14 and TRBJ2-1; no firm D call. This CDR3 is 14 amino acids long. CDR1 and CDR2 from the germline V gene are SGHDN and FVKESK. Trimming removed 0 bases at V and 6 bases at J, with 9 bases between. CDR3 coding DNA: TGTGCCAGCAGCCAAGATCGGTACTCCAATGAGCAGTTCTTC. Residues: CASSQDRYSNEQFF.

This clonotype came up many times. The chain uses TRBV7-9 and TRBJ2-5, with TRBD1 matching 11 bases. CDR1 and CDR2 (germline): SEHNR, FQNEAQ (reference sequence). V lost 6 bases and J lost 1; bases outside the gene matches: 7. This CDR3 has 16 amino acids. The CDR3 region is CASSEDRGPFQETQYF. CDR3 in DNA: TGTGCCAGCAGTGAGGACAGGGGGCCATTCCAAGAGACCCAGTACTTC.

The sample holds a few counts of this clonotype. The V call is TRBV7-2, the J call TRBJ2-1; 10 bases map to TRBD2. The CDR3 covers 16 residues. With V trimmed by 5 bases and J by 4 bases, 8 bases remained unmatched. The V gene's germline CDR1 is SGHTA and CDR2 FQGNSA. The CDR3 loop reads CASSAILAGLYNEQFF. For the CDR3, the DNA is TGTGCCAGCAGCGCGATACTAGCGGGACTTTACAATGAGCAGTTCTTC.

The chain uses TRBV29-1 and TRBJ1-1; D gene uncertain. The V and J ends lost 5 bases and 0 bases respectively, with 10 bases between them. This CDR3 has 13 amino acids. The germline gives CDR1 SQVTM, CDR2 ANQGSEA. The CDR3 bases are TGCAGCGTTCTACGGAGCATGAACACTGAAGCTTTCTTT. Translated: CSVLRSMNTEAFF.

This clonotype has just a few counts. This CDR3 is CASSQDGARGTDTQYF. The CDR3, as DNA: TGCGCCAGCAGCCAAGATGGGGCGAGGGGCACAGATACGCAGTATTTT. The gene calls are TRBV4-3 and TRBJ2-3; D may match TRBD1 or TRBD2 (5 bases each). The CDR3 length is 16 residues. CDR1 and CDR2 from the germline V gene are LGHNA and YSLEER. V was pared by 0 bases and J by 1 base, with 11 bases between.

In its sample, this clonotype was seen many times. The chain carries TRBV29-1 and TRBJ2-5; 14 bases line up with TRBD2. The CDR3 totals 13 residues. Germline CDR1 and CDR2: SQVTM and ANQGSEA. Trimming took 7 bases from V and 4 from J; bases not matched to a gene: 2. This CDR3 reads CSGLAGGPETQYF. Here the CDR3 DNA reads TGCAGCGGACTAGCGGGGGGGCCAGAGACCCAGTACTTC.

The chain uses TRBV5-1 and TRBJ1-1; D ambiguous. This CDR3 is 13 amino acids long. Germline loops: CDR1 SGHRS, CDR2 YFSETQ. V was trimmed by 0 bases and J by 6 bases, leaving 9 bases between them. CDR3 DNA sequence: TGCGCCAGCAGCTTGGAGGCGTGGGCTGAAGCTTTCTTT. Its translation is CASSLEAWAEAFF.

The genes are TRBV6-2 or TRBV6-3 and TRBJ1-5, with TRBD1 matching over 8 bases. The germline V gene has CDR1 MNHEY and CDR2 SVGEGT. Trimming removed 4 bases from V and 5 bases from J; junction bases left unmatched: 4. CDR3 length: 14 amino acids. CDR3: CASSSDRAYQPQHF. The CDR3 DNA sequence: TGTGCCAGCAGTTCGGACAGGGCCTATCAGCCCCAGCATTTT.

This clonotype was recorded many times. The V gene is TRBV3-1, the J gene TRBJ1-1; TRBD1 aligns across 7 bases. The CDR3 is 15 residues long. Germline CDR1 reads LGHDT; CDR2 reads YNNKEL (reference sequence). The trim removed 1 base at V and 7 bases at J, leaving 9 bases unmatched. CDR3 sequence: CASSQGTGGVIEAFF. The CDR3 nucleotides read TGTGCCAGCAGCCAAGGGACAGGTGGAGTTATTGAAGCTTTCTTT.

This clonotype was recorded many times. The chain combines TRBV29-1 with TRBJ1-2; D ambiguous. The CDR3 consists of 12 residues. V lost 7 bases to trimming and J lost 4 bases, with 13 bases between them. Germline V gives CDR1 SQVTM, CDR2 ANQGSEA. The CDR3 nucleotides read TGCAGCGATGCGGACGGACCCTATGGCTACACCTTC. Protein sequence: CSDADGPYGYTF.